The 30 T cell receptor beta chains in this list originate from one sample, sequenced in a study of neurological immune-mediated disorders. TCRdb ran MiXCR on the 5' RACE reads and lists one entry per CDR3 protein. The sample lists around 64,000 distinct CDR3 sequences, about 12% seen once, with around 10% in the top ten. Sequencing was carried out using PBMCs. These receptors were taken from an older woman with HTLV-1-associated myelopathy (HAM/TSP).

This clonotype showed up many times. The gene calls are TRBV7-2 and TRBJ1-5, with 7 bases matching TRBD1. The length of the CDR3 is 14 residues. Germline-derived CDR1 and CDR2 are SGHTA and FQGNSA. V was clipped by 7 bases and J by 1 base; unmatched bases: 4. CDR3 in DNA: TGTGCCAGCACCCGGGGACAGAGCAATCAGCCCCAGCATTTT. It encodes CASTRGQSNQPQHF.

The table lists this clonotype with many counts. The genes are TRBV28 and TRBJ2-7; TRBD1 aligns across 7 bases. CDR1 MDHEN and CDR2 SYDVKM come from the germline V gene. The CDR3 extends over 15 amino acids. The J segment lost 0 bases and the V segment lost 6 bases, leaving 8 bases of the junction unmatched. CDR3 nucleotides: TGTGCCAGCAGCAACCCCGGGACAGACTCCTACGAGCAGTACTTC. Translated, it gives CASSNPGTDSYEQYF.

This clonotype appeared many times. The chain combines TRBV20-1 with TRBJ2-7, with TRBD2 identical over 13 bases. Unmatched junction bases numbered 7, after V lost 2 bases and J lost 3 bases. The CDR3 loop spans 16 amino acids. From germline, CDR1 is DFQATT and CDR2 SNEGSKA (reference sequence). This CDR3 reads CSARNPGTSGNYEQYF. DNA for the CDR3: TGCAGTGCTAGAAACCCCGGGACTAGCGGGAACTACGAGCAGTACTTC.

This clonotype appeared many times. The chain couples TRBV5-1 to TRBJ2-1; D gene uncertain. Trimming took 2 bases from V and 4 from J, leaving 4 bases between them. Per the germline V gene, CDR1 is SGHRS and CDR2 is YFSETQ. CDR3 length: 12 residues. Here the CDR3 reads CASSLVYNEQFF. The DNA for the CDR3 is TGCGCCAGCAGCTTAGTTTACAATGAGCAGTTCTTC.

A few counts support this clonotype. The CDR3 sequence is CATSRGIAGLLNEQFF. The CDR3 DNA follows: TGTGCCACCAGCAGAGGGATAGCGGGATTGCTCAATGAGCAGTTCTTC. This chain joins TRBV15 and TRBJ2-1; 8 bases agree with TRBD2. This CDR3 spans 16 amino acids. Germline V lookup: CDR1 LNHNV, CDR2 YYDKDF (reference sequence). Germline trimming cut 1 base from V and 6 bases from J; bases unmatched to any gene: 8.

This clonotype was seen repeatedly, ten times or more. The chain carries TRBV20-1 and TRBJ2-1; 7 positions match TRBD1. The CDR3 has 14 residues. Germline V CDR1 and CDR2: DFQATT, SNEGSKA (reference sequence). V was clipped by 3 bases and J by 5 bases; unmatched bases: 7. The CDR3 protein is CSARTGSFNNEQFF. CDR3 DNA sequence: TGCAGTGCTAGGACAGGGTCGTTTAACAATGAGCAGTTCTTC.

A few counts support this clonotype. This chain connects TRBV12-3 or TRBV12-4 to TRBJ2-1, with 9 bases matching TRBD2. This CDR3 comprises 16 residues. Trimming at V came to 5 bases and at J to 6 bases, leaving 11 bases not matched to a gene. CDR3 protein: CASSHTPGLAVNEQFF. The CDR3 nucleotides read TGTGCCAGCAGTCATACACCGGGACTAGCAGTCAATGAGCAGTTCTTC.

This clonotype was seen many times. V gene TRBV5-4 combines with J gene TRBJ2-7, with 9 bases fitting TRBD2. Unmatched junction bases numbered 5, after V lost 5 bases and J lost 2 bases. The CDR3 is 14 amino acids. From germline, CDR1 is SGHNT and CDR2 YYREEE (reference sequence). CDR3 sequence (DNA): TGTGCCAGCAGTTTGACTAGCGGAGCCTACGAGCAGTACTTC. Translation: CASSLTSGAYEQYF.

In its sample, this clonotype was seen many times. V is TRBV5-1 and J is TRBJ2-5; 9 positions agree with TRBD1. Germline V gives CDR1 SGHRS, CDR2 YFSETQ. The CDR3 length is 14 residues. J lost 5 bases, V lost 0 bases, and 2 bases had no gene match. CDR3 sequence (DNA): TGCGCCAGCAGCTTGGGACAGGGGGTCGAGACCCAGTACTTC. Amino acids: CASSLGQGVETQYF.

This clonotype was counted many times. CDR3 residues: CATSRDPDVYNEQFF. The CDR3 DNA follows: TGTGCCACCAGCAGAGACCCTGACGTGTACAATGAGCAGTTCTTC. The genes are TRBV15 and TRBJ2-1, with D unclear. The CDR3 is 15 residues long. The germline V gene encodes CDR1 LNHNV and CDR2 YYDKDF (reference sequence). Between the trimmed V and J ends, which lost 0 bases and 4 bases, there was a span of 10 bases. Drawing the rest from reference TRBV15 and TRBJ2-1, the complete variable domain is DAMVIQNPRYQVTQFGKPVTLSCSQTLNHNVMYWYQQKSSQAPKLLFHYYDKDFNNEADTPDNFQSRRPNTSFCFLDIRSPGLGDTAMYLCATSRDPDVYNEQFFGPGTRLTVL.

This clonotype appeared many times. The V gene is TRBV9, the J gene TRBJ2-5, with TRBD1 matching 9 bases. J lost 4 bases, V lost 3 bases, and 10 bases had no gene match. The CDR3 extends over 16 amino acids. The germline CDR1 and CDR2 sequences are SGDLS and YYNGEE. As DNA, the CDR3 is TGTGCCAGCAGCGCGACCCTAACAGGGGGCGGAGAGACCCAGTACTTC. Residues: CASSATLTGGGETQYF.

This clonotype was observed at least ten times. J is TRBJ1-1 and V is TRBV20-1; D call uncertain. The germline V gene has CDR1 DFQATT and CDR2 SNEGSKA (reference sequence). Trimming removed 0 bases at V and 0 bases at J, with 20 bases between. This CDR3 contains 18 residues. The DNA for the CDR3 is TGCAGTGCTAGAGATAACCCGGACTCCCACCCAATGAACACTGAAGCTTTCTTT. This encodes CSARDNPDSHPMNTEAFF.

This clonotype was found many times. V and J are TRBV7-9 and TRBJ2-1; 7 nucleotides align to TRBD1. The CDR3 has 16 residues. Trimming at V came to 3 bases and at J to 7 bases, leaving 12 bases not matched to a gene. Germline values: CDR1 SEHNR, CDR2 FQNEAQ (reference sequence). For the CDR3, the DNA is TGTGCCAGCAGCTTCTCTGGGGACAGACCTACGAATGAGCAGTTCTTC. Amino acid sequence: CASSFSGDRPTNEQFF. Full variable domain (remainder filled in from reference TRBV7-9 and TRBJ2-1): DTGVSQNPRHKITKRGQNVTFRCDPISEHNRLYWYRQTLGQGPEFLTYFQNEAQLEKSRLLSDRFSAERPKGSFSTLEIQRTEQGDSAMYLCASSFSGDRPTNEQFFGPGTRLTVL.

This clonotype has a count of ten or more. V gene TRBV5-1 combines with J gene TRBJ2-3; 10 bases map to TRBD1. V dropped 3 bases and J dropped 6; count of bases not matched to a gene: 7. Germline lookup yields CDR1 SGHRS and CDR2 YFSETQ. This CDR3 has 15 amino acids. CDR3 sequence reads: CASSSSTGGPDTQYF. The DNA of the CDR3 is TGCGCCAGCAGCTCGTCGACAGGGGGCCCCGATACGCAGTATTTT.

Many counts were recorded for this clonotype. This chain connects TRBV12-3 or TRBV12-4 to TRBJ2-1; 9 bases are shared with TRBD2. V lost 2 bases to trimming and J lost 2 bases; unmatched junction nucleotides: 4. The CDR3 length is 16 residues. The CDR3 nucleotides are TGTGCCAGCAGTTTACGCGGGAGGGCCGCCTACAATGAGCAGTTCTTC. It translates to CASSLRGRAAYNEQFF.

This clonotype was observed many times. The genes are TRBV12-3 or TRBV12-4 and TRBJ1-1, with TRBD1 as a possible D gene (6 bases). This CDR3 is 16 amino acids long. V dropped 2 bases and J dropped 1 base, with 14 bases sitting between them. The chain's CDR3 is CASSLRAGAANTEAFF. The CDR3 nucleotides read TGTGCCAGCAGTTTAAGGGCAGGGGCGGCGAACACTGAAGCTTTCTTT.

This clonotype has ten or more counts. This chain joins TRBV28 and TRBJ2-2; 11 positions agree with TRBD1. Germline V gives CDR1 MDHEN, CDR2 SYDVKM. The V gene end was trimmed by 1 base and the J gene end by 4 bases; junction bases not matched to a gene: 5. The CDR3 sequence is 17 residues long. CDR3 nucleotides: TGTGCCAGCAGTTTATTCGGACAGGGGGCGCGCACCGGGGAGCTGTTTTTT. It is translated as CASSLFGQGARTGELFF.

This clonotype was observed at least ten times. DNA of the CDR3: TGCGCCAGCAGCCAAGAATCGGCTAGCGGGAGGAATGAGCAGTTCTTC. This sequence encodes CASSQESASGRNEQFF. The chain recombines TRBV4-1 with TRBJ2-1; 11 nucleotides align to TRBD2. The V and J ends lost 0 bases and 7 bases, in that order; junction bases with no gene match: 5. The CDR3 totals 16 residues. Germline V lookup: CDR1 MGHRA, CDR2 YSYEKL.

This clonotype was counted at least ten times. The rearrangement joins TRBV25-1 to TRBJ2-1, with a weak D call TRBD1 (5 bases). The CDR3 has 13 residues. Germline values: CDR1 MGHDK, CDR2 SYGVNS. V was cut by 0 bases and J by 9 bases, with 9 bases left in between. DNA for the CDR3: TGTGCCAGCAGTGAATATAGAAGGGGTGAGCAGTTCTTC. It specifies CASSEYRRGEQFF.

This clonotype was seen at least ten times. This chain connects TRBV12-3 or TRBV12-4 to TRBJ1-2, with D hard to call. Trimming took off 6 bases at V and 3 bases at J, with 5 bases between the two ends. There are 11 residues in the CDR3. DNA for the CDR3: TGTGCCAGCAGCCGGGACTATGGCTACACCTTC. Its translation is CASSRDYGYTF.

This clonotype was counted between two and nine times. The chain recombines TRBV7-2 with TRBJ2-2; TRBD1 is a possible D gene (5 bases). V lost 0 bases and J lost 4, with 12 bases in between. The CDR3 consists of 16 residues. The germline CDR1 and CDR2 sequences are SGHTA and FQGNSA. This CDR3 is CASSLAQGVGTGELFF. For the CDR3, the DNA is TGTGCCAGCAGCTTAGCGCAAGGGGTCGGCACCGGGGAGCTGTTTTTT. The full variable domain, completed using reference TRBV7-2 and TRBJ2-2, is GAGVSQSPSNKVTEKGKDVELRCDPISGHTALYWYRQSLGQGLEFLIYFQGNSAPDKSGLPSDRFSAERTGGSVSTLTIQRTQQEDSAVYLCASSLAQGVGTGELFFGEGSRLTVL.

At least ten counts were recorded for this clonotype. V is TRBV12-3 or TRBV12-4 and J is TRBJ2-7; TRBD1 matches at 12 bases. Trimming at V came to 5 bases and at J to 0 bases, leaving 8 bases not matched to a gene. The CDR3 has 17 residues. The CDR3 coding sequence is TGTGCCAGCAGTCCGGGACAGGGGGCTGATCGCTCCTACGAGCAGTACTTC. Protein sequence: CASSPGQGADRSYEQYF.

This clonotype was seen ten or more times. The rearrangement links TRBV20-1 to TRBJ2-1; the D call may be TRBD1 or TRBD2 (6 bases each). The length of the CDR3 is 12 residues. V was pared by 4 bases and J by 6 bases, with 10 bases between. Germline assignment: CDR1 DFQATT and CDR2 SNEGSKA (reference sequence). In nucleotides, the CDR3 is TGCAGTGCTATACAGGGAGGCAATGAGCAGTTCTTC. Protein sequence: CSAIQGGNEQFF.

This clonotype was detected ten times or more. V usage is TRBV12-5 and J usage is TRBJ2-7; tentative D call: TRBD2 (5 bases). V was clipped by 6 bases and J by 2 bases, with 14 bases between them. The CDR3 is 14 amino acids. Germline V gene data show CDR1 as LGHNT and CDR2 as FRNRAP. CDR3 in amino acids: CASGISGDPYEQYF. As DNA, the CDR3 is TGTGCTAGTGGAATCAGCGGAGACCCCTACGAGCAGTACTTC.

The table lists this clonotype with many counts. CDR3: CASSASGTFGEKLFF. In DNA form, the CDR3 reads TGTGCCAGCAGTGCTTCGGGAACTTTTGGTGAAAAACTGTTTTTT. The chain employs TRBV25-1 and TRBJ1-4; D uncertain. Germline CDR1 is MGHDK and CDR2 is SYGVNS. This CDR3 is built from 15 residues. Trimming stripped 4 bases from V and 7 bases from J, with 16 bases between.

In this sample, this clonotype turned up many times. V is TRBV6-8 and J is TRBJ2-4; no definite D call. V was clipped by 0 bases and J by 0 bases, with 3 bases between them. The CDR3 has 14 amino acids. Germline CDR1 is MNHGY and CDR2 is SAAAGT. In DNA form, the CDR3 reads TGTGCCAGCAGTTACTCAGTAGCCAAAAACATTCAGTACTTC. This encodes CASSYSVAKNIQYF.

This clonotype was detected ten times or more. This chain links TRBV12-3 or TRBV12-4 with TRBJ1-1, with TRBD1 matching 8 bases. The CDR3 consists of 17 residues. With 1 base clipped from V and 5 bases from J, the junction kept 12 bases outside the gene matches. The CDR3 reads CASSLGLAGGVGTEAFF. In DNA form, the CDR3 reads TGTGCCAGCAGTTTAGGCCTTGCAGGGGGCGTCGGAACTGAAGCTTTCTTT.

The table lists this clonotype with many counts. The chain joins TRBV5-1 to TRBJ1-1; D unresolved. This CDR3 has 17 residues. V dropped 0 bases and J dropped 1 base, with 16 bases sitting between them. The germline V gene has CDR1 SGHRS and CDR2 YFSETQ. For the CDR3, the DNA is TGCGCCAGCAGCTTGGAAGGGTTACCCACCTCGAACACTGAAGCTTTCTTT. This sequence encodes CASSLEGLPTSNTEAFF.

This clonotype was counted many times. V gene TRBV7-9 combines with J gene TRBJ2-7; tentative D call: TRBD1 (5 bases). Trimming shortened V by 1 base and J by 1 base, and 11 bases separated the two germline ends. Per germline, CDR1 SEHNR and CDR2 FQNEAQ (reference sequence). This CDR3 has 15 residues. CDR3 sequence: CASSLGSGHSYEQYF. CDR3 in DNA: TGTGCCAGCAGCTTAGGTTCCGGACATTCCTACGAGCAGTACTTC.

This clonotype was seen repeatedly, ten times or more. The chain carries TRBV6-5 and TRBJ2-7, with 8 positions matching TRBD1. Germline V gene sequence: CDR1 MNHEY, CDR2 SVGAGI. Germline trimming cut 0 bases from V and 2 bases from J; bases unmatched to any gene: 0. This CDR3 comprises 14 residues. The CDR3 DNA reads TGTGCCAGCAGTTACTCACAGGGGGCCTACGAGCAGTACTTC. Protein: CASSYSQGAYEQYF.